In its sample, the clone carrying this TCR beta chain was seen once. Its antigen is still unknown. This sample was taken from a study of T cell responses to AZD1222 COVID-19 vaccine. Some clones are missing from TCRdb's copy, which holds only in-frame ones; the method was immunoSEQ multiplex PCR. The top ten hold around 3.6% of the sample, which has fewer than 200,000 clones, more than 90% seen once. Points from the study as a whole: Donors were chiefly white British, with a greater number of females, and clonal diversity was perhaps underestimated. Spike-specific TCR breadth and depth both grew after two AZD1222 doses. The study sampled repertoires only after the peak T cell response.

This CDR3 spans 13 amino acids. Trimming took 1 base from V and 8 from J, leaving 11 bases between them. In germline, CDR1 is SGHDN, CDR2 FVKESK. V usage is TRBV14 and J usage is TRBJ1-2; a weak D match, TRBD1 (5 bases). This sequence originates from an adult who received the MenACWY meningococcal vaccine as a control. The sequences come from peripheral blood, collected 28 days after the second dose of the MenACWY control vaccine. The CDR3 sequence: CASSQVRGLGYTF. CDR3 DNA: TGTGCCAGCAGCCAAGTGAGGGGCTTAGGCTACACCTTC. The full variable domain, completed using reference TRBV14 and TRBJ1-2, is EAGVTQFPSHSVIEKGQTVTLRCDPISGHDNLYWYRRVMGKEIKFLLHFVKESKQDESGMPNNRFLAERTGGTYSTLKVQPAELEDSGVYFCASSQVRGLGYTFGSGTRLTVV.